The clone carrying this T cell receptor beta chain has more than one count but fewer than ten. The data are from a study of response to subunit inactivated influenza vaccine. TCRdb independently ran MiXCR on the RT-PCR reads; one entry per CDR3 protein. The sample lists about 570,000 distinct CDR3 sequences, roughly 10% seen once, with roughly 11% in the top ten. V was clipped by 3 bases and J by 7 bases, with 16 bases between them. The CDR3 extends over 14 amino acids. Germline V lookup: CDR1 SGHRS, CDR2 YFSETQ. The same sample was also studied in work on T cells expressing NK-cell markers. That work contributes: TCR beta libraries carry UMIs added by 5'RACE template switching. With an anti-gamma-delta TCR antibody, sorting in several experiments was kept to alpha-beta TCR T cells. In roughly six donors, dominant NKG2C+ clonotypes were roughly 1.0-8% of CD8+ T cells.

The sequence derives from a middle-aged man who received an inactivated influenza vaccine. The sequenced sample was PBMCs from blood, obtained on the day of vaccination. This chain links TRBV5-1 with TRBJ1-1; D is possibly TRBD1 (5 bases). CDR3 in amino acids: CASSSRDWGGEAFF. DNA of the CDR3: TGCGCCAGCAGCTCTAGAGATTGGGGGGGTGAAGCTTTCTTT.